The rows below give T cell receptor beta chains drawn from one sample of a study of shared clonotypes between healthy human individuals. This table comes from immunoSEQ multiplex PCR, and its TCRdb copy is limited to in-frame clones, with some not included. The table records around 640,000 clones, about 96% of them present only once. Material: naive CD8+ T cells sorted from blood. The receptor source for this set is a woman in her 30s in good health. The CDR3 runs from the conserved cysteine through the conserved F or W. Each record gives: D gene, clone size, V gene, J gene, CDR3 DNA, CDR3 protein. The D gene is left open where the match is weak. The size field is filled for only some rows; it gives once, few, many or a size class.

d_gene: -; abundance: once; v_gene: TRBV5-8; j_gene: TRBJ1-4; CDR3nt: TGTGCCAGCATCCCAAAGGGGGGGTTTGAAAAACTGTTTTTT; CDR3aa: CASIPKGGFEKLFF
d_gene: -; abundance: -; v_gene: TRBV19; j_gene: TRBJ1-5; CDR3nt: TGTGCCAGTAGTATCCCTCTCGACAGGATGAACCCGTATAGCAATCAGCCCCAGCATTTT; CDR3aa: CASSIPLDRMNPYSNQPQHF
d_gene: TRBD1; abundance: -; v_gene: TRBV2; j_gene: TRBJ2-1; CDR3nt: TGTGCCAGCAAGGGACAGGGTAGAAGGTCCTACAATGAGCAGTTCTTC; CDR3aa: CASKGQGRRSYNEQFF
d_gene: TRBD2; abundance: -; v_gene: TRBV4-1; j_gene: TRBJ2-3; CDR3nt: TGCGCCAGCAGCCCGCGGCGGTTGAGACTAGCGGACACAGATACGCAGTATTTT; CDR3aa: CASSPRRLRLADTDTQYF
d_gene: -; abundance: -; v_gene: TRBV7-9; j_gene: TRBJ2-2; CDR3nt: TGTGCCAGCAGCTCTAACCGGGACCGAAACACCGGGGAGCTGTTTTTT; CDR3aa: CASSSNRDRNTGELFF
d_gene: -; abundance: few; v_gene: TRBV5-4; j_gene: TRBJ1-1; CDR3nt: TGTGCCAGCAGAAATAACAGTGAAGCTTTCTTT; CDR3aa: CASRNNSEAFF
d_gene: TRBD2; abundance: -; v_gene: TRBV19; j_gene: TRBJ2-1; CDR3nt: TGTGCCAGTAGCCTGGGACTAGCGCGGTACGAGAGAGACAATGAGCAGTTCTTC; CDR3aa: CASSLGLARYERDNEQFF
d_gene: TRBD2; abundance: -; v_gene: TRBV4-1; j_gene: TRBJ2-7; CDR3nt: TGCGCCAGCAGCCAAGGGGAGACTAGCGGCTACGAGCAGTACTTC; CDR3aa: CASSQGETSGYEQYF
d_gene: -; abundance: -; v_gene: TRBV7-9; j_gene: TRBJ2-2; CDR3nt: TGTGCCAGCAGCTTAGCCATAAACACCGGGGAGCTGTTTTTT; CDR3aa: CASSLAINTGELFF
d_gene: -; abundance: once; v_gene: TRBV19; j_gene: TRBJ1-2; CDR3nt: TGTGCCAGTACCATGGAACCGGCTAATGGCTACACCTTC; CDR3aa: CASTMEPANGYTF
d_gene: -; abundance: -; v_gene: TRBV19; j_gene: TRBJ2-7; CDR3nt: TGTGCCAGTAAACAGGACTACGAGCAGTACTTC; CDR3aa: CASKQDYEQYF
d_gene: -; abundance: -; v_gene: TRBV19; j_gene: TRBJ2-7; CDR3nt: TGTGCCACCAGGGGAGGAAACGAGCAGTACTTC; CDR3aa: CATRGGNEQYF
d_gene: -; abundance: -; v_gene: TRBV5-6; j_gene: TRBJ1-5; CDR3nt: TGTGCCAGCAGCTTGGCCGGGAATCAGCCCCAGCATTTT; CDR3aa: CASSLAGNQPQHF
d_gene: -; abundance: -; v_gene: TRBV27; j_gene: TRBJ1-5; CDR3nt: TGTGCCAGCAGGACGGGGTCCAGCAATCAGCCCCAGCATTTT; CDR3aa: CASRTGSSNQPQHF
d_gene: TRBD1; abundance: -; v_gene: TRBV5-1; j_gene: TRBJ1-4; CDR3nt: TGCGCCAGCAGCTTGGAAGCGGTCCGACCGGACAGGGTCGGCGAAAAACTGTTTTTT; CDR3aa: CASSLEAVRPDRVGEKLFF
d_gene: -; abundance: -; v_gene: TRBV10-3; j_gene: TRBJ2-7; CDR3nt: TGTGCCACCACAGAAGCCTACGATCGGGAGCAGTACTTC; CDR3aa: CATTEAYDREQYF
d_gene: -; abundance: -; v_gene: TRBV13; j_gene: TRBJ2-1; CDR3nt: TGTGCCAGCAGCTTAGGCCTCGGCAGGCCAGGTGAGCAGTTCTTC; CDR3aa: CASSLGLGRPGEQFF
d_gene: -; abundance: -; v_gene: TRBV7-2; j_gene: TRBJ1-5; CDR3nt: TGTGCCAGCAGCTTAGGTCCTCGGAATCAGCCCCAGCATTTT; CDR3aa: CASSLGPRNQPQHF
d_gene: TRBD2; abundance: -; v_gene: TRBV9; j_gene: TRBJ2-2; CDR3nt: TGTGCCAGCAGCGTAGGTTTTCTAGCGGGAGGATCGAACACCGGGGAGCTGTTTTTT; CDR3aa: CASSVGFLAGGSNTGELFF
d_gene: TRBD1; abundance: -; v_gene: TRBV27; j_gene: TRBJ1-2; CDR3nt: TGTGCCAGCAGTCCGAGACAGGGGATCGACTATGGCTACACCTTC; CDR3aa: CASSPRQGIDYGYTF
d_gene: -; abundance: -; v_gene: TRBV4-1; j_gene: TRBJ2-6; CDR3nt: TGCGCCAGCAGCCAAGCAGGACCACGGCGCTCTGGGGCCAACGTCCTGACTTTC; CDR3aa: CASSQAGPRRSGANVLTF
d_gene: TRBD2; abundance: -; v_gene: TRBV2; j_gene: TRBJ2-1; CDR3nt: TGTGCCAGCTGTACCGGGACTAGCGGGACTTGTGAGCAGTTCTTC; CDR3aa: CASCTGTSGTCEQFF
d_gene: TRBD2; abundance: -; v_gene: TRBV4-2; j_gene: TRBJ2-7; CDR3nt: TGTGCCAGCAGCCAAGGACTAGCGGGACCCCAACCCTACGAGCAGTACTTC; CDR3aa: CASSQGLAGPQPYEQYF
d_gene: TRBD2; abundance: -; v_gene: TRBV28; j_gene: TRBJ2-3; CDR3nt: TGTGCCAGCAGTCAAAAACCGGGAGGGTGGGCGGATACGCAGTATTTT; CDR3aa: CASSQKPGGWADTQYF
d_gene: TRBD1; abundance: -; v_gene: TRBV5-1; j_gene: TRBJ2-1; CDR3nt: TGCGCCAGCAGCTTCCCTCACAGGGGGATGAGGAATGAGCAGTTCTTC; CDR3aa: CASSFPHRGMRNEQFF
d_gene: -; abundance: -; v_gene: TRBV10-3; j_gene: TRBJ1-3; CDR3nt: TGTGCCATCACGAAATCAGGGTCTGGAAACACCATATATTTT; CDR3aa: CAITKSGSGNTIYF
d_gene: -; abundance: -; v_gene: TRBV27; j_gene: TRBJ1-2; CDR3nt: TGTGCCAGCAGTTTATCGGTATTACGGGGGTATGGCTACACCTTC; CDR3aa: CASSLSVLRGYGYTF
d_gene: -; abundance: -; v_gene: TRBV28; j_gene: TRBJ1-1; CDR3nt: TGTGCCAGCAGTGCCCTAGACAGCGCTGAAGCTTTCTTT; CDR3aa: CASSALDSAEAFF
d_gene: -; abundance: -; v_gene: TRBV10-1; j_gene: TRBJ2-1; CDR3nt: TGCGCCAGCAGTGAGTCGAACTACAATGAGCAGTTCTTC; CDR3aa: CASSESNYNEQFF
d_gene: -; abundance: -; v_gene: TRBV4-1; j_gene: TRBJ1-1; CDR3nt: TGCGCCAGCAGCCAAGCCGCCCGGGGGGTGAACACTGAAGCTTTCTTT; CDR3aa: CASSQAARGVNTEAFF
d_gene: TRBD2; abundance: -; v_gene: TRBV9; j_gene: TRBJ2-1; CDR3nt: TGTGCCAGCAGCGTAGAAAGGACTAGCAACCATGAGCAGTTCTTC; CDR3aa: CASSVERTSNHEQFF
d_gene: -; abundance: -; v_gene: TRBV11-2; j_gene: TRBJ2-1; CDR3nt: TGTGCCAGCAGCTTAGATCTAGGGACTGACCCGTTCTTC; CDR3aa: CASSLDLGTDPFF
d_gene: TRBD1; abundance: -; v_gene: TRBV10-3; j_gene: TRBJ2-1; CDR3nt: TGTGCCATCAGAACAGACAGGGGAGACTACAATGAGCAGTTCTTC; CDR3aa: CAIRTDRGDYNEQFF
d_gene: TRBD2; abundance: -; v_gene: TRBV28; j_gene: TRBJ2-7; CDR3nt: TGTGCCAGCAGTCTCTCATTAGCGGGAGTCTACGAGCAGTACTTC; CDR3aa: CASSLSLAGVYEQYF
d_gene: TRBD1; abundance: -; v_gene: TRBV28; j_gene: TRBJ1-2; CDR3nt: TGTGCCAGCAGTTTCGGGGACAGGGGGCTAGGTGACACCTTC; CDR3aa: CASSFGDRGLGDTF
d_gene: TRBD1; abundance: -; v_gene: TRBV6-5; j_gene: TRBJ2-1; CDR3nt: TGTGCCAGCAGTTCGGGACAGGGGGTTTACAATGAGCAGTTCTTC; CDR3aa: CASSSGQGVYNEQFF
d_gene: -; abundance: -; v_gene: TRBV4-1; j_gene: TRBJ1-1; CDR3nt: TGCGCCAGCAGCCAAGTTGGTGGGGTTGGCACTGAAGCTTTCTTT; CDR3aa: CASSQVGGVGTEAFF
d_gene: -; abundance: -; v_gene: TRBV10-2; j_gene: TRBJ2-7; CDR3nt: TGCGCCAGCAGAGGGCCGGGCGAGCAGTACTTC; CDR3aa: CASRGPGEQYF
d_gene: -; abundance: -; v_gene: TRBV4-2; j_gene: TRBJ2-1; CDR3nt: TGTGCCAGCAGCAGGCCCACTCCGAGCTCCTACAATGAGCAGTTCTTC; CDR3aa: CASSRPTPSSYNEQFF